This TCR beta chain originates from a study of T cells after yellow fever vaccination. Study-level information: Where fractions had low cell numbers, libraries were prepared from them with the SMART-Seq v4 Ultra Low Input RNA kit. Study findings and constraints: FACS-sorted repertoires could harbor abundant contaminating bulk-population clonotypes.

In its sample, this clonotype was seen many times. No antigen is known for it. 5'RACE template switching generated TCR cDNA, adding a universal primer site and UMIs. TCRdb recomputed calls from the 5' RACE reads with MiXCR, one row per CDR3 protein. This table has some 260,000 distinct CDR3 sequences, about 5.2% appearing once. Germline CDR1 ENHRY, CDR2 SYGVKD. V was shortened by 6 bases and J by 6 bases, with 7 bases between the two germline ends. There are 11 residues in the CDR3. Sequencing used CD4+ T cells sorted from PBMCs, obtained on the day of the yellow fever booster vaccination. This sequence originates from a man between 18 and 29 years old who received the YFV17D yellow fever vaccine. This chain links TRBV10-3 with TRBJ2-3; no definite D call. The CDR3 protein is CAIRLADTQYF. The CDR3 DNA reads TGTGCCATCAGGTTGGCGGATACGCAGTATTTT.